The 20 T cell receptor beta chains below come from one sample, sequenced in a study of blood T cell repertoires in COVID-19. The data were produced by immunoSEQ multiplex PCR, yet TCRdb's version contains in-frame clones alone and is incomplete. There are about 200,000 clones in the sample; 85% to 90% occur only once, and about 2.2% lies in the top ten. Sequenced sample: peripheral blood. The receptors originated from a woman in her forties or fifties with acute or convalescent COVID-19.

The CDR3 DNA is TGTGCCAGCAGCCTCACAGGGGACCCCTACGAGCAGTACTTC. This sequence encodes CASSLTGDPYEQYF. J is TRBJ2-7 and V is TRBV11-3, with 7 nucleotides matching TRBD1. CDR1 is SGHNT, CDR2 YENEEA, per germline. CDR3 length equals 14 residues. V shed 5 bases, J shed 2 bases, and the junction held 6 bases outside the gene matches.

V gene TRBV7-2 combines with J gene TRBJ1-1; D ambiguous. CDR3 size: 13 residues. The V gene's germline CDR1 is SGHTA and CDR2 FQGNSA. Trimming took off 1 base at V and 3 bases at J, with 6 bases between the two ends. CDR3 sequence: CASSLDRYTEAFF. The CDR3 region has the DNA TGTGCCAGCAGCTTAGATCGGTACACTGAAGCTTTCTTT.

The chain uses TRBV10-3 and TRBJ1-3; 9 bases agree with TRBD1. Germline-derived CDR1 and CDR2 are ENHRY and SYGVKD. The ends lost 6 bases at V and 0 bases at J; junction bases unmatched: 9. The CDR3 has 17 residues. CDR3 sequence reads: CAISPTGGLSSGNTIYF. The CDR3 DNA reads TGTGCCATCAGCCCCACAGGGGGCCTGAGCTCTGGAAACACCATATATTTT.

The chain employs TRBV12-5 and TRBJ1-6; D is unclear. Germline V gene sequence: CDR1 LGHNT, CDR2 FRNRAP. The CDR3 is made up of 17 amino acids. Trimming took off 3 bases at V and 10 bases at J, with 22 bases between the two ends. CDR3 coding DNA: TGTGCTAGTGGTTTTCTAACAGTGTCGGCGCCGGGGTCACCCCTCCACTTT. It specifies CASGFLTVSAPGSPLHF. The whole variable domain, filled in from reference TRBV12-5 and TRBJ1-6, reads DARVTQTPRHKVTEMGQEVTMRCQPILGHNTVFWYRQTMMQGLELLAYFRNRAPLDDSGMPKDRFSAEMPDATLATLKIQPSEPRDSAVYFCASGFLTVSAPGSPLHFGNGTRLTVT.

This chain uses TRBV29-1 with TRBJ2-1; unclear D gene. CDR1 SQVTM and CDR2 ANQGSEA come from the germline V gene. Between the trimmed V and J ends, which lost 5 bases and 1 base, there was a span of 9 bases. The CDR3 covers 13 residues. The CDR3 loop is CSVHRESYNEQFF. CDR3 bases: TGCAGCGTTCATAGAGAATCCTACAATGAGCAGTTCTTC.

The rearrangement links TRBV7-2 to TRBJ1-1; D gene uncertain. V lost 6 bases and J lost 4, with 12 bases in between. This CDR3 is built from 13 residues. The germline CDR1 and CDR2 sequences are SGHTA and FQGNSA. In DNA form, the CDR3 reads TGTGCCAGCAGGCCAGGAGGCGGCACTGAAGCTTTCTTT. Translation gives CASRPGGGTEAFF.

The gene calls are TRBV4-1 and TRBJ2-7, with D maybe TRBD1 (7 bases). This CDR3 is built from 13 residues. Per the germline V gene, CDR1 is MGHRA and CDR2 is YSYEKL. V was pared by 4 bases and J by 5 bases, with 12 bases between. CDR3 residues: CASSPDREDEQYF. In nucleotides, the CDR3 is TGCGCCAGCAGCCCCGACAGGGAGGACGAGCAGTACTTC.

This clone has a count of ten or more. The chain is built from TRBV7-2 and TRBJ2-1; D uncertain. V was pared by 0 bases and J by 5 bases, with 8 bases between. This CDR3 is built from 14 residues. Germline V gene lookup returns CDR1 SGHTA and CDR2 FQGNSA. Here the CDR3 DNA reads TGTGCCAGCAGCTTAGCTGCTAGGAACAATGAGCAGTTCTTC. It is translated as CASSLAARNNEQFF.

J is TRBJ2-1 and V is TRBV29-1; D perhaps matches TRBD2 (6 bases). The CDR3 consists of 14 residues. Germline CDR1 is SQVTM and CDR2 is ANQGSEA. V dropped 7 bases and J dropped 3 bases, with 16 bases sitting between them. As DNA, the CDR3 is TGCAGCGGCGGCTCGGGCGGGGACTACAATGAGCAGTTCTTC. Protein sequence: CSGGSGGDYNEQFF.

This clone has only one observation. This chain connects TRBV11-3 to TRBJ2-5, with TRBD2 identical over 8 bases. The CDR3 spans 17 residues. After removal of 4 bases from V and 1 base from J, the junction contained 11 bases not matched to a gene. In germline, CDR1 is SGHNT, CDR2 YENEEA. CDR3 loop: CASSSQTGGGLQETQYF. Here the CDR3 DNA reads TGTGCCAGCAGCTCCCAGACCGGGGGGGGCCTCCAAGAGACCCAGTACTTC.

CDR3 amino acids: CASSSIVFNEQYF. The CDR3 DNA is TGTGCCAGCAGCTCCATAGTGTTCAACGAGCAGTACTTC. V gene TRBV7-9 combines with J gene TRBJ2-7, with D unresolved. There are 13 residues in the CDR3. Per germline, CDR1 SEHNR and CDR2 FQNEAQ (reference sequence). The germline V and J ends were trimmed by 4 bases and 5 bases, with 12 bases remaining between them. The whole variable domain, filled in from reference TRBV7-9 and TRBJ2-7, reads DTGVSQNPRHKITKRGQNVTFRCDPISEHNRLYWYRQTLGQGPEFLTYFQNEAQLEKSRLLSDRFSAERPKGSFSTLEIQRTEQGDSAMYLCASSSIVFNEQYFGPGTRLTVT.

A single count supports this clone. DNA of the CDR3: TGTGCCAGTAGTCAGGGGGCCGACACTGAAGCTTTCTTT. It translates to CASSQGADTEAFF. V usage is TRBV19 and J usage is TRBJ1-1; 8 positions match TRBD1. With V trimmed by 5 bases and J by 3 bases, 2 bases remained unmatched. This CDR3 comprises 13 residues. The V gene's germline CDR1 is LNHDA and CDR2 SQIVND (reference sequence). The complete variable domain, with remaining parts taken from reference TRBV19 and TRBJ1-1, reads DGGITQSPKYLFRKEGQNVTLSCEQNLNHDAMYWYRQDPGQGLRLIYYSQIVNDFQKGDIAEGYSVSREKKESFPLTVTSAQKNPTAFYLCASSQGADTEAFFGQGTRLTVV.

V is TRBV6-1 and J is TRBJ2-3, with 11 bases fitting TRBD2. The trim removed 4 bases at V and 4 bases at J, leaving 7 bases unmatched. Germline lookup yields CDR1 MNHNS and CDR2 SASEGT. This CDR3 has 16 residues. The CDR3 protein is CASSAVLAGGADTQYF. CDR3 nucleotide sequence: TGTGCCAGCAGTGCCGTCCTAGCGGGAGGTGCAGATACGCAGTATTTT.

The CDR3 nucleotides read TGTGCCAGCAGCTTAGGCGGCAGGGGGCCGGGCGAGCAGTACTTC. As protein: CASSLGGRGPGEQYF. J is TRBJ2-7 and V is TRBV11-3; TRBD1 agrees at 8 bases. There are 15 residues in the CDR3. CDR1 is SGHNT, CDR2 YENEEA, per germline. After removal of 1 base from V and 6 bases from J, the junction contained 8 bases not matched to a gene. Filled out from reference TRBV11-3 and TRBJ2-7, the complete variable domain reads EAGVVQSPRYKIIEKKQPVAFWCNPISGHNTLYWYLQNLGQGPELLIRYENEEAVDDSQLPKDRFSAERLKGVDSTLKIQPAELGDSAVYLCASSLGGRGPGEQYFGPGTRLTVT.

The chain recombines TRBV6-6 with TRBJ2-5; TRBD1 agrees at 7 bases. V gave up 6 bases and J gave up 4 bases; unmatched junction bases: 8. CDR1 and CDR2 (germline): MNHNY, SVGAGI (reference sequence). The CDR3 has 14 residues. CDR3 sequence (DNA): TGTGCCAGCAGCAGACAGGGTGACGGAGAGACCCAGTACTTC. Translated, it gives CASSRQGDGETQYF.

The J gene is TRBJ2-1, the V gene TRBV6-2 or TRBV6-3; 7 bases agree with TRBD2. Germline V lookup: CDR1 MNHEY, CDR2 SVGEGT. Trimming took 6 bases from V and 0 from J; bases not matched to a gene: 8. The CDR3 sequence is 16 residues long. The DNA of the CDR3 is TGTGCCAGCAGGTACGGGACGGGGGGCTCCTACAATGAGCAGTTCTTC. It specifies CASRYGTGGSYNEQFF.

This clone appeared once. CDR3: CASNREGANSPLHF. As DNA, the CDR3 is TGTGCCAGCAACCGAGAGGGGGCTAATTCACCCCTCCACTTT. This chain uses TRBV5-4 with TRBJ1-6, with TRBD1 matching over 7 bases. Trimming at V came to 6 bases and at J to 6 bases, leaving 6 bases not matched to a gene. The CDR3 is 14 amino acids. Germline V gives CDR1 SGHNT, CDR2 YYREEE (reference sequence).

The chain carries TRBV4-2 and TRBJ2-1, with a possible D match to TRBD2 (6 bases). This CDR3 region has 17 residues. Germline lookup yields CDR1 LGHNA and CDR2 YNFKEQ. Trimming stripped 0 bases from V and 0 bases from J, with 12 bases between. This CDR3 reads CASSQDGSGSSYNEQFF. CDR3 in DNA: TGTGCCAGCAGCCAAGATGGTAGCGGAAGCTCCTACAATGAGCAGTTCTTC.

This clone is classed as medium-sized. The gene calls are TRBV4-3 and TRBJ2-7; TRBD2 is a possible D gene (5 bases). CDR3 length equals 15 residues. Germline V gene lookup returns CDR1 LGHNA and CDR2 YSLEER. V was shortened by 1 base and J by 5 bases, with 15 bases between the two germline ends. CDR3 sequence: CASSQGLGGSDEQYF. The CDR3 nucleotides read TGCGCCAGCAGCCAAGGTTTAGGAGGTTCCGACGAGCAGTACTTC.

The chain uses TRBV28 and TRBJ1-2; the D is unclear. This CDR3 is 12 amino acids long. Germline CDR1 is MDHEN and CDR2 is SYDVKM. The V gene lost 6 bases and the J gene lost 6 bases, with 11 bases spanning the gap. CDR3: CASSQGLDGYTF. The CDR3 nucleotides read TGTGCCAGCAGCCAAGGACTCGATGGCTACACCTTC.